This TCR beta chain was recovered during a study of shared clonotypes between healthy human individuals. Sequencing was performed with immunoSEQ multiplex PCR; in TCRdb, only in-frame clones are kept and a portion is missing. The table has 600,000 to 700,000 clones, 55% to 85% seen once; the top ten hold 1.5% to 2%. Overall study findings and caveats: At large depth, rarefaction still showed sorted-subset sequencing to be incomplete. Some naive CD4 clonotypes, roughly 4.7%, turned up in common across a few donors. Generally, naive subsets came out with larger estimated richness than memory subsets. Only blood was sampled, and tissue TCR repertoires likely differ from blood ones.

CDR1 is SGHDT and CDR2 is YYEEEE in the germline V gene. Trimming cost V 2 bases and J 8 bases, with 14 bases left between them. The CDR3 is made up of 14 amino acids. This clone has only one observation. Its target is not known. The sequenced material came from memory CD4+ T cells sorted from blood. As to subset: CD45RA-negative fraction. J is TRBJ2-1 and V is TRBV5-6; D ambiguous. This sequence originates from a woman between 25 and 40 years old in good health. The CDR3: CASSFQIGSDEQFF. In DNA form, the CDR3 reads TGTGCCAGCAGCTTTCAGATAGGTTCGGATGAGCAGTTCTTC. The variable domain in full, completed from reference TRBV5-6 and TRBJ2-1, reads DAGVTQSPTHLIKTRGQQVTLRCSPKSGHDTVSWYQQALGQGPQFIFQYYEEEERQRGNFPDRFSGHQFPNYSSELNVNALLLGDSALYLCASSFQIGSDEQFFGPGTRLTVL.